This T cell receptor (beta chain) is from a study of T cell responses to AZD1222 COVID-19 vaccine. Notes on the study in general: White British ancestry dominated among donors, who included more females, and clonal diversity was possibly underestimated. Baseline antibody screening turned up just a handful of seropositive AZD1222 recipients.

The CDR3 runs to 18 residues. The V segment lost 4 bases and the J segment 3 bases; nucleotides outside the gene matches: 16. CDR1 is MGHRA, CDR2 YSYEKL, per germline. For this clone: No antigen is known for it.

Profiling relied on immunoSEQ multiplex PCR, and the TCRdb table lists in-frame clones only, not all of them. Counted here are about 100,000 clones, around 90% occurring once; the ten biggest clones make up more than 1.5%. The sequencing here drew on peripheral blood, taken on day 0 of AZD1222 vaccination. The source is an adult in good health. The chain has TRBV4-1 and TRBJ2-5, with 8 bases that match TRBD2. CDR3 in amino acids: CASSRVTSGSAKEETQYF. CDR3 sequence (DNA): TGCGCCAGCAGCCGCGTCACTAGCGGCTCGGCGAAGGAAGAGACCCAGTACTTC.